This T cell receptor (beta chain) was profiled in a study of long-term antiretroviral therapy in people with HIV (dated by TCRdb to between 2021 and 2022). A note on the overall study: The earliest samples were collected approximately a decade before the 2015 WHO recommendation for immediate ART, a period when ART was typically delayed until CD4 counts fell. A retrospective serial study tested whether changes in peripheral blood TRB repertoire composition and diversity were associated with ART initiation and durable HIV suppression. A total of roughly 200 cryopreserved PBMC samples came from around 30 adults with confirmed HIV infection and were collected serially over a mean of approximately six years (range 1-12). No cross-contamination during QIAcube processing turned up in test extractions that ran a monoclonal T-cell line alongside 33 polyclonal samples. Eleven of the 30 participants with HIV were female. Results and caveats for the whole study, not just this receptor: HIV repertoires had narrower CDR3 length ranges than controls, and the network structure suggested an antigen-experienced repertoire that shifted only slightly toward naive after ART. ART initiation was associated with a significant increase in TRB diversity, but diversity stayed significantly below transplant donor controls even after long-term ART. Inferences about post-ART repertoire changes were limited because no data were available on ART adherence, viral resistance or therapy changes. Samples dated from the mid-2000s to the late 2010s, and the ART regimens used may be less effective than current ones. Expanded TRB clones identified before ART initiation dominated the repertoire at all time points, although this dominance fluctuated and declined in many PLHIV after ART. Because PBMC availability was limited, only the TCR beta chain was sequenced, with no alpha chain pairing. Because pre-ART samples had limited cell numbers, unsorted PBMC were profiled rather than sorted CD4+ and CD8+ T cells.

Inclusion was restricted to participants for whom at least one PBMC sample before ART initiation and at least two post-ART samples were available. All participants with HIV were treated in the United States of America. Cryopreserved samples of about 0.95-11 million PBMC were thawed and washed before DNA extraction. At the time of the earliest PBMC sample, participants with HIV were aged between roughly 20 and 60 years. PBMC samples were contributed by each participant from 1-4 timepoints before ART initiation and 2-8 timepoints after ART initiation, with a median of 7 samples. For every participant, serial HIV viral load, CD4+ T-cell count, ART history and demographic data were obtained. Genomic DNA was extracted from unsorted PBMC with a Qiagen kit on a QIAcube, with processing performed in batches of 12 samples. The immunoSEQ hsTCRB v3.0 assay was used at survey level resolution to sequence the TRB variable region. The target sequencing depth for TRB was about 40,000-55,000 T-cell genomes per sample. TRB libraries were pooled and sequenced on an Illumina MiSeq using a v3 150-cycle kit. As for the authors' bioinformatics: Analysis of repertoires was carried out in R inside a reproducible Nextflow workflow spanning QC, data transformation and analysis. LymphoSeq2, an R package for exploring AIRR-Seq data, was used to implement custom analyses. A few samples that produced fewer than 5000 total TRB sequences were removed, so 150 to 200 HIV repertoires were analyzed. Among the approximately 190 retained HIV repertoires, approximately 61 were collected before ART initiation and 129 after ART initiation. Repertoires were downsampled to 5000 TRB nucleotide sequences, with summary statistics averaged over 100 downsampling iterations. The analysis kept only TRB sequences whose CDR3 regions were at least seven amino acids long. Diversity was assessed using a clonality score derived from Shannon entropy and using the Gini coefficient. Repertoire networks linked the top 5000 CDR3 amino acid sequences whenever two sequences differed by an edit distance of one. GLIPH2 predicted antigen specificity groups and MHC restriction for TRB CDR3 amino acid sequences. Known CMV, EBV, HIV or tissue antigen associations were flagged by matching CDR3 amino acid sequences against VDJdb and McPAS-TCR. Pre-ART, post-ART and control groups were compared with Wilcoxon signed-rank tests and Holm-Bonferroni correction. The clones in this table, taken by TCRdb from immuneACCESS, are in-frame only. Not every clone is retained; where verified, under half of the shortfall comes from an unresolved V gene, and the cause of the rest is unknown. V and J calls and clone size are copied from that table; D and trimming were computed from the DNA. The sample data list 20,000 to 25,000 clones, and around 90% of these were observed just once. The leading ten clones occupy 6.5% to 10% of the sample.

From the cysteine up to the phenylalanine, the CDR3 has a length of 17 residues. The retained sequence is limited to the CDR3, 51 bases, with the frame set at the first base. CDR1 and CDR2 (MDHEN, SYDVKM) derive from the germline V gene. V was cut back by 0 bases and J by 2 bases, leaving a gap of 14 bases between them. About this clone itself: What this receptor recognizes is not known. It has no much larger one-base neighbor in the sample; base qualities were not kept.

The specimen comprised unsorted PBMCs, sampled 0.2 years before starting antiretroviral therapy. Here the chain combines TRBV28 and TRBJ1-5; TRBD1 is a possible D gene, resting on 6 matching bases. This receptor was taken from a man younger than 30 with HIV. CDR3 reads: CASSLWGRGQGNQPQHF. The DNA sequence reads TGTGCCAGCAGTTTATGGGGGCGGGGACAAGGCAATCAGCCCCAGCATTTT.